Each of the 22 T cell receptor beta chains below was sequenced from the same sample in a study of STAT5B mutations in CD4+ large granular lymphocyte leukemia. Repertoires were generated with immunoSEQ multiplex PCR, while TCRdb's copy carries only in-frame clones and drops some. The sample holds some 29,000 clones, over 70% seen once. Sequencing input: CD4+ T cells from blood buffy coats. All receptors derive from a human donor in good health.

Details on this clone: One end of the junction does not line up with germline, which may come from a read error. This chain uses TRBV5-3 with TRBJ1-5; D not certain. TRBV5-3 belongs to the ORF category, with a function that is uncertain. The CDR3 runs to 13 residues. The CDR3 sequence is CASSLSGGQPQHF. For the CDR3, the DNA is TGTGCCAGCAGCTTGAGCGGAGGTCAGCCCCAGCATTTT.

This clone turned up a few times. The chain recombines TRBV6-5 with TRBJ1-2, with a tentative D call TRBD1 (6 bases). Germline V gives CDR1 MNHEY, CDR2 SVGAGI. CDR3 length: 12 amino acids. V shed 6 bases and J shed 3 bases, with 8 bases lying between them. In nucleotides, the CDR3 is TGTGCCAGCAGGGACAGAGACTATGGCTACACCTTC. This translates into CASRDRDYGYTF.

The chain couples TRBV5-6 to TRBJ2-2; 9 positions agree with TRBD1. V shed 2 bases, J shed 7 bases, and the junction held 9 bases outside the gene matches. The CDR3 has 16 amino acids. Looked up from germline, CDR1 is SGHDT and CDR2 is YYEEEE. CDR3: CASSFWDRAFYGELFF. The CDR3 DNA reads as TGTGCCAGCAGCTTTTGGGACAGGGCTTTCTACGGGGAGCTGTTTTTT.

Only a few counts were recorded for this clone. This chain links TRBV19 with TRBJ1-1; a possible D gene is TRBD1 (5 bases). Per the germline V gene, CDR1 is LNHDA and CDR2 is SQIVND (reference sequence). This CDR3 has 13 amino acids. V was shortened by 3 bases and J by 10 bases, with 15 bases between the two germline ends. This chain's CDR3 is CASSIDPGVGAFF. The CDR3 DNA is TGTGCCAGTAGTATCGACCCGGGGGTGGGAGCTTTCTTT.

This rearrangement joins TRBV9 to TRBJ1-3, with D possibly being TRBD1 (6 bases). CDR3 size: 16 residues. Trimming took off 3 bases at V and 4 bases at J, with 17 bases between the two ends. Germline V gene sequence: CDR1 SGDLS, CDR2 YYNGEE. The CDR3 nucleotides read TGTGCCAGCAGCGCCACCTTAGGGGGAGGCGGAAACACCATATATTTT. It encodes CASSATLGGGGNTIYF. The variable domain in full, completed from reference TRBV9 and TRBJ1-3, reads DSGVTQTPKHLITATGQRVTLRCSPRSGDLSVYWYQQSLDQGLQFLIQYYNGEERAKGNILERFSAQQFPDLHSELNLSSLELGDSALYFCASSATLGGGGNTIYFGEGSWLTVV.

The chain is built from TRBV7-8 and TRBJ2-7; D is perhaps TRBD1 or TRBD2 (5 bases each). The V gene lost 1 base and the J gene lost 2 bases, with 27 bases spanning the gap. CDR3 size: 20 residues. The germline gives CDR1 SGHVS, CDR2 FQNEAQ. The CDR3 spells CASSLGATAPGTRDAYEQYF. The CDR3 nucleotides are TGTGCCAGCAGCTTAGGAGCTACGGCCCCGGGAACCCGGGACGCCTACGAGCAGTACTTC.

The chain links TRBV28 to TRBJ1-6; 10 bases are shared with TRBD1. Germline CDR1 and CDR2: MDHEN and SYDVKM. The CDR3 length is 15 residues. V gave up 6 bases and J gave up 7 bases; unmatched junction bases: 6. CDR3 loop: CASRHPGQGNSPLHF. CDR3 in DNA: TGTGCCAGCAGACACCCGGGACAGGGGAATTCACCCCTCCACTTT.

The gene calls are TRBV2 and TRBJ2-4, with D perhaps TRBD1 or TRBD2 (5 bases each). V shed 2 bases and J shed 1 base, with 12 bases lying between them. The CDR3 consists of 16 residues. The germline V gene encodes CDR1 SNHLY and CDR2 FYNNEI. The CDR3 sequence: CASSERGDGAKNIQYF. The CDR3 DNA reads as TGTGCCAGCAGTGAACGAGGGGATGGGGCCAAAAACATTCAGTACTTC.

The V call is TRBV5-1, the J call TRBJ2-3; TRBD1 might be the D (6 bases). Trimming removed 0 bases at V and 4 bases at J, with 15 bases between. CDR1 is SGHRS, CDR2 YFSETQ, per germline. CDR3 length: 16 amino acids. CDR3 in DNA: TGCGCCAGCAGCTTGGAGGGGGAGTCAGCTGCAGATACGCAGTATTTT. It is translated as CASSLEGESAADTQYF.

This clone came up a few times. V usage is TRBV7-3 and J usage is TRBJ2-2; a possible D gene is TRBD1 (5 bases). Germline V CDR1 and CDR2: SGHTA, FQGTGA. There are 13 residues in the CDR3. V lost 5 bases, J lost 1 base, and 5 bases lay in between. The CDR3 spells CASSTGNTGELFF. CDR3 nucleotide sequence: TGTGCCAGCAGCACAGGGAACACCGGGGAGCTGTTTTTT.

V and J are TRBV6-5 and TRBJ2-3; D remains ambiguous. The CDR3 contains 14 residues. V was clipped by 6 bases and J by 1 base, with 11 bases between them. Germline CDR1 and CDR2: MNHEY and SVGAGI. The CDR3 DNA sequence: TGTGCCAGCAGCTTGGACCAACGCACAGATACGCAGTATTTT. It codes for CASSLDQRTDTQYF.

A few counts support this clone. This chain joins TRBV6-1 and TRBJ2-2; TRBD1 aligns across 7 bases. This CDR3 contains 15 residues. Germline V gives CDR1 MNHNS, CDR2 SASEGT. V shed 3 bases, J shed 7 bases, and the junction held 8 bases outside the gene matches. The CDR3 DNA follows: TGTGCCAGCAGTGAGCAACAGGGGAGCAACGGGGAGCTGTTTTTT. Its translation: CASSEQQGSNGELFF.

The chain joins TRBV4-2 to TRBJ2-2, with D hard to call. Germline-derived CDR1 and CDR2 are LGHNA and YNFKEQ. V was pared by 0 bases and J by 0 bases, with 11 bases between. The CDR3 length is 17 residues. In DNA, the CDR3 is TGTGCCAGCAGCCAAGATTGGGCAGCCGCGAACACCGGGGAGCTGTTTTTT. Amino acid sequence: CASSQDWAAANTGELFF.

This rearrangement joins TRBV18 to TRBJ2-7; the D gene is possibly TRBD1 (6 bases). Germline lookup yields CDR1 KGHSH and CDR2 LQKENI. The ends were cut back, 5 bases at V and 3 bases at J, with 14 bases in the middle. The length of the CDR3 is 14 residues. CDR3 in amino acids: CASSTTGQSYEQYF. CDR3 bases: TGTGCCAGCTCAACCACCGGACAGAGCTACGAGCAGTACTTC.

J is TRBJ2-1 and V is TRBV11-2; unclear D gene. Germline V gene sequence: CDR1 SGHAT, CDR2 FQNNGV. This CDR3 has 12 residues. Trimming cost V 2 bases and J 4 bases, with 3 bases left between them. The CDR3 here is CASSLLYNEQFF. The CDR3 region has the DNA TGTGCCAGCAGCTTACTTTACAATGAGCAGTTCTTC.

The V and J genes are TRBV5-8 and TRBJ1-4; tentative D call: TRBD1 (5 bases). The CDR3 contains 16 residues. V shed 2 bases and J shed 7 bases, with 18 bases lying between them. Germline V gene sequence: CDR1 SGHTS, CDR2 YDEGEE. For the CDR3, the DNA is TGTGCCAGCAGCTTCTTAAGGTGGGACGGAGGTGAAAAACTGTTTTTT. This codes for CASSFLRWDGGEKLFF.

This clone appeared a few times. CDR3 sequence: CASSFSGTNNEQFF. DNA for the CDR3: TGTGCCAGCAGCTTTTCCGGGACAAACAATGAGCAGTTCTTC. The chain links TRBV11-2 to TRBJ2-1; weak D call: TRBD1 (6 bases). Germline assignment: CDR1 SGHAT and CDR2 FQNNGV. This CDR3 contains 14 residues. Trimming removed 3 bases at V and 5 bases at J, with 11 bases between.

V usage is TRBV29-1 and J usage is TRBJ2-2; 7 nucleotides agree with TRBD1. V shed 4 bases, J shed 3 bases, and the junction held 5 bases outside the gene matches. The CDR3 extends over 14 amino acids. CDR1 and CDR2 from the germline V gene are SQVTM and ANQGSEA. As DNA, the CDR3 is TGCAGCGTTGGAGCCGGGACAGACACCGGGGAGCTGTTTTTT. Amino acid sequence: CSVGAGTDTGELFF.

The CDR3 DNA reads TGTGCCAGCAGCTTAGCCCGGGACGACAATGAGCAGTTCTTC. Protein product: CASSLARDDNEQFF. The genes are TRBV7-9 and TRBJ2-1; D tentatively fits TRBD1 or TRBD2 (5 bases each). Looked up from germline, CDR1 is SEHNR and CDR2 is FQNEAQ (reference sequence). Trimming cost V 0 bases and J 5 bases, with 8 bases left between them. This CDR3 contains 14 residues. Full variable domain (rest looked up from reference TRBV7-9 and TRBJ2-1): DTGVSQNPRHKITKRGQNVTFRCDPISEHNRLYWYRQTLGQGPEFLTYFQNEAQLEKSRLLSDRFSAERPKGSFSTLEIQRTEQGDSAMYLCASSLARDDNEQFFGPGTRLTVL.

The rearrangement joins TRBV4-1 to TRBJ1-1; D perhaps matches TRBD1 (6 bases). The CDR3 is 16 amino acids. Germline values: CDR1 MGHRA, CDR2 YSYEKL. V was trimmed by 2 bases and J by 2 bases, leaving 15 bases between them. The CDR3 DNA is TGCGCCAGCAGCCAAACAGGGAGAGGAGAAAACACTGAAGCTTTCTTT. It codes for CASSQTGRGENTEAFF.

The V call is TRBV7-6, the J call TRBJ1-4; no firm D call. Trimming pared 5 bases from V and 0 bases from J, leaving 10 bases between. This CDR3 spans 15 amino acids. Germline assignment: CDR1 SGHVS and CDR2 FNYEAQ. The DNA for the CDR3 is TGTGCCAGCAGCCTGGAGCCGGCAACTAATGAAAAACTGTTTTTT. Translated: CASSLEPATNEKLFF.

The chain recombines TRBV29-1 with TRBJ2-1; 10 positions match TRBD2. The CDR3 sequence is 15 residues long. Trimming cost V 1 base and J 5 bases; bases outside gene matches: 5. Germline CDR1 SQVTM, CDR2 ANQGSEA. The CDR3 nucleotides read TGCAGCGTTGAAGTCTGGACTAGCGGAGACAATGAGCAGTTCTTC. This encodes CSVEVWTSGDNEQFF.